Sequencing of this T cell receptor beta chain was carried out in a study of cytomegalovirus exposure and HLA in healthy donors. Both 60 Vbeta primers and 13 Jbeta primers went into the PCR. The method was immunoSEQ multiplex PCR; TCRdb's version includes in-frame clones alone and lacks a portion of them. Of under 150,000 clones in the sample, 65% to 85% are singletons; the top ten hold around 2.5%. After removal of 5 bases from V and 4 bases from J, the junction contained 15 bases not matched to a gene. Germline CDR1 and CDR2: SGHTA and FQGNSA. The CDR3 is 19 residues long. Material for sequencing was PBMCs. V gene TRBV7-2 combines with J gene TRBJ2-1; 12 bases match TRBD2. The receptor was derived from a man in his fifties in good health and CMV-seronegative. CDR3 in amino acids: CASSRGDPWTSGVYNEQFF. CDR3 bases: TGTGCCAGCAGCCGGGGAGATCCTTGGACTAGCGGGGTTTACAATGAGCAGTTCTTC. The variable domain in full, with the rest retrieved from reference TRBV7-2 and TRBJ2-1, is GAGVSQSPSNKVTEKGKDVELRCDPISGHTALYWYRQSLGQGLEFLIYFQGNSAPDKSGLPSDRFSAERTGGSVSTLTIQRTQQEDSAVYLCASSRGDPWTSGVYNEQFFGPGTRLTVL.